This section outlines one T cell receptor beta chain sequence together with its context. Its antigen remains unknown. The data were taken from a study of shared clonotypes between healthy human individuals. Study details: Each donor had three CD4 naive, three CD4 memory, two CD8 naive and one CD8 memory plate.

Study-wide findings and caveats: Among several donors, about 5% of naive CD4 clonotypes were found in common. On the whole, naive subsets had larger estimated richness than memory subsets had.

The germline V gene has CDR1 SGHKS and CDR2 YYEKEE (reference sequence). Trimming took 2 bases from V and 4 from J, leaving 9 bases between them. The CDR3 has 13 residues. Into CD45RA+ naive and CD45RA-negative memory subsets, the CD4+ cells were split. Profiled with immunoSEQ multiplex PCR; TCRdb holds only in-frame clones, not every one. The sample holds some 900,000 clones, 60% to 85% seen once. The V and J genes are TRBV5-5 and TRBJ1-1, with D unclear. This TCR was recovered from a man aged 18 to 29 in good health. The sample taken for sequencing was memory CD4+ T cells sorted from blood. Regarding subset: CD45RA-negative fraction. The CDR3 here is CASSFEGRTEAFF. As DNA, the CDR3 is TGTGCCAGCAGCTTCGAAGGGCGCACTGAAGCTTTCTTT.